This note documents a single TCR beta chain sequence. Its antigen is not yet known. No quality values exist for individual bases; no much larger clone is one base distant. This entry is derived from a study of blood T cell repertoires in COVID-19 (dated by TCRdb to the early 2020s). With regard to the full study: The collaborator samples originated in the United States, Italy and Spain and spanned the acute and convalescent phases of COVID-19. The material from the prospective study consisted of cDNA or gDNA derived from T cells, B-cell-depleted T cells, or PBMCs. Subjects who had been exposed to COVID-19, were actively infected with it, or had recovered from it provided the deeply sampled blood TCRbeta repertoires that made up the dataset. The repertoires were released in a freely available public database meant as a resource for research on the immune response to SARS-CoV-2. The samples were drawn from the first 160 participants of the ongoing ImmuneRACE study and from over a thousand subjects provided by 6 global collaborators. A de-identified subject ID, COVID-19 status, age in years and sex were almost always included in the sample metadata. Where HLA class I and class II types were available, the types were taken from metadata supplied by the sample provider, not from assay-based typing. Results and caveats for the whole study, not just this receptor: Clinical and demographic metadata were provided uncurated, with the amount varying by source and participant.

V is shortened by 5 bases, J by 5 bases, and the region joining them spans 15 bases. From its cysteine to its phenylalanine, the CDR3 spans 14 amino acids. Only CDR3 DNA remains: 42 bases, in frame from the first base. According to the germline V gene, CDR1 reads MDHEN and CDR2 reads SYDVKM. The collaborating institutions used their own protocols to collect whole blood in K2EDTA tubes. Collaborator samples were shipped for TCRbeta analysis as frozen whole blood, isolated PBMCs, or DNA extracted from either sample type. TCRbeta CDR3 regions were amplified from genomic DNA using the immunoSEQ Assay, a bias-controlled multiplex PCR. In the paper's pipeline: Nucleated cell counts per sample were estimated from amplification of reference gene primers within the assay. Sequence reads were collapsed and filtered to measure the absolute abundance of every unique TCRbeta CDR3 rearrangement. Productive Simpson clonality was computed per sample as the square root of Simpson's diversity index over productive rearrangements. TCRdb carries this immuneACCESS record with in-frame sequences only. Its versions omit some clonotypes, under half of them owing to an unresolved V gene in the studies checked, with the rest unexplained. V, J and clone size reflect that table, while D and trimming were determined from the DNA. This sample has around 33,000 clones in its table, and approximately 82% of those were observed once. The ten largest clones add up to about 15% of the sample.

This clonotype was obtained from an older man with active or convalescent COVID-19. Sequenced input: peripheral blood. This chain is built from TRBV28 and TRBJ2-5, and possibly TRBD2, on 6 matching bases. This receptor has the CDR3 CASSHRTTHETQYF. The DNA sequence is TGTGCCAGCAGTCACCGGACTACCCACGAGACCCAGTACTTC.